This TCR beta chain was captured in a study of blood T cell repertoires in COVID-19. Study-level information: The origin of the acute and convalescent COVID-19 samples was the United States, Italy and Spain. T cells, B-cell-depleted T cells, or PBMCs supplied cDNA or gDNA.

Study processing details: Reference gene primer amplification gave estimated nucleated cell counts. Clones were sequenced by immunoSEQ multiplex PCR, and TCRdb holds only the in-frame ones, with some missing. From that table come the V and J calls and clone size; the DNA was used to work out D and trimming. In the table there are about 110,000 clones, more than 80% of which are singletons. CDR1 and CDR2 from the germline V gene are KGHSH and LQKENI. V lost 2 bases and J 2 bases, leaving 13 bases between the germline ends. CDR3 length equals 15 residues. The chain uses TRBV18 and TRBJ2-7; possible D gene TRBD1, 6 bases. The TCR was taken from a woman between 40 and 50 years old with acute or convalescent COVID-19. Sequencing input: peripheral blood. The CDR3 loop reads CASSPSGVRAYEQYF. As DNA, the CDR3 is TGTGCCAGCTCACCATCAGGGGTAAGGGCCTACGAGCAGTACTTC.